Each of the 11 T cell receptor beta chains below was sequenced from the same sample in a study of control samples from healthy donors and cancer patients. Sequencing was performed with immunoSEQ multiplex PCR; in TCRdb, only in-frame clones are kept and a portion is missing. Found here are some 79,000 clones, approximately 84% of them singletons; the top ten hold around 3.8%. The sample taken for sequencing was blood. The receptor source for this set is a woman in her forties or fifties in good health.

This chain uses TRBV11-3 with TRBJ1-1; no firm D call. Trimming cost V 2 bases and J 5 bases, with 9 bases left between them. Per the germline V gene, CDR1 is SGHNT and CDR2 is YENEEA. The CDR3 covers 13 residues. The CDR3 region has the DNA TGTGCCAGCAGCTTAACGTTGGGGACTGAAGCTTTCTTT. It specifies CASSLTLGTEAFF.

J is TRBJ1-6 and V is TRBV6-5, with D possibly TRBD1 on 5 matching bases. The length of the CDR3 is 13 residues. Germline assignment: CDR1 MNHEY and CDR2 SVGAGI. Trimming pared 7 bases from V and 13 bases from J, leaving 17 bases between. The CDR3 protein is CASTPGGSRPLHF. DNA of the CDR3: TGTGCCAGCACCCCCGGGGGGTCCCGTCCCCTCCACTTT.

The V call is TRBV15, the J call TRBJ2-5; 11 positions agree with TRBD1. Germline CDR1 reads LNHNV; CDR2 reads YYDKDF (reference sequence). J lost 5 bases, V lost 0 bases, and 11 bases had no gene match. The CDR3 loop spans 18 amino acids. The DNA for the CDR3 is TGTGCCACCAGCAGAGATCGCCGGGACAGGGGGGATGGTGAGACCCAGTACTTC. Translation gives CATSRDRRDRGDGETQYF.

The chain combines TRBV5-4 with TRBJ2-7, with D possibly being TRBD1 (5 bases). The CDR3 is 14 amino acids. Germline CDR1 and CDR2: SGHNT and YYREEE (reference sequence). The V end was cut by 4 bases, the J end by 7 bases, with 18 bases between. For the CDR3, the DNA is TGTGCCAGCAGCCCAGTGGGCAGGGTGGAGGAGCAGTACTTC. The encoded protein is CASSPVGRVEEQYF.

The V call is TRBV5-1, the J call TRBJ2-2, with 8 bases that match TRBD1. The CDR3 extends over 19 amino acids. CDR1 and CDR2 from the germline V gene are SGHRS and YFSETQ. V trimming: 4 bases; J trimming: 4 bases; junction bases outside the gene matches: 18. The DNA of the CDR3 is TGCGCCAGCAGCCATCCAGGGACAGGCCTTTTAAGCTCCACCGGGGAGCTGTTTTTT. This sequence encodes CASSHPGTGLLSSTGELFF.

The chain combines TRBV24-1 with TRBJ2-1; TRBD2 matches at 7 bases. The CDR3 runs 13 residues. Germline trimming cut 10 bases from V and 2 bases from J; bases unmatched to any gene: 4. Looked up from germline, CDR1 is KGHDR and CDR2 is SFDVKD. The CDR3 reads CATASGPYNEQFF. In DNA form, the CDR3 reads TGTGCCACAGCTAGCGGCCCCTACAATGAGCAGTTCTTC.

V is TRBV3-1 (or the pseudogene TRBV3-2) and J is TRBJ1-1; no firm D call. The V and J ends lost 5 bases and 3 bases respectively, with 10 bases between them. Germline V gene sequence: CDR1 LGHDT, CDR2 YNNKEL (reference sequence). The CDR3 extends over 13 amino acids. CDR3 bases: TGTGCCAGCAGCGCGAGCGCCCACACTGAAGCTTTCTTT. This translates into CASSASAHTEAFF.

The chain links TRBV18 to TRBJ1-1; no clear D gene. The CDR3 totals 13 residues. V lost 4 bases to trimming and J lost 1 base, with 7 bases between them. In germline, CDR1 is KGHSH, CDR2 LQKENI. The CDR3 sequence: CASSQGTNTEAFF. CDR3 DNA: TGTGCCAGCTCACAGGGCACGAACACTGAAGCTTTCTTT.

The chain joins TRBV3-1 (or the pseudogene TRBV3-2) to TRBJ2-7; the D call may be TRBD1 or TRBD2 (6 bases each). The CDR3 extends over 14 amino acids. Germline loops: CDR1 LGHDT, CDR2 YNNKEL (reference sequence). V was pared by 1 base and J by 7 bases, with 14 bases between. CDR3 nucleotide sequence: TGTGCCAGCAGCCAAGTCTTGGGGGGCCGGGAGCAGTACTTC. It yields the protein CASSQVLGGREQYF.

The chain combines TRBV5-1 with TRBJ1-5, with 9 bases aligning to TRBD1. The CDR3 totals 14 residues. The J segment lost 5 bases and the V segment lost 4 bases, leaving 4 bases of the junction unmatched. The germline CDR1 and CDR2 sequences are SGHRS and YFSETQ. Here the CDR3 reads CASSPTGGDQPQHF. The CDR3 nucleotides are TGCGCCAGCAGCCCTACAGGGGGCGATCAGCCCCAGCATTTT.

The V gene is TRBV5-4, the J gene TRBJ1-1, with 10 positions matching TRBD1. Germline CDR1 reads SGHNT; CDR2 reads YYREEE (reference sequence). The CDR3 is made up of 15 amino acids. V lost 3 bases, J lost 11 bases, and 13 bases stayed unmatched. The CDR3 is CASSWRLGQGDEAFF. Here the CDR3 DNA reads TGTGCCAGCAGCTGGAGGCTCGGACAGGGGGATGAGGCTTTCTTT.